These 32 T cell receptor beta chains were sequenced from one sample in a study of T cell clonotyping in hematopoietic cell transplantation. Measured with immunoSEQ multiplex PCR; TCRdb has only the in-frame clones, and not every one. The table records tens of thousands of clones, 95% of them present only once. As for time point: recipient sample about 28 days before transplant, after cytoreduction. The sequenced sample was peripheral blood mononuclear cells, obtained before stem cell transplant. The receptors come from a man aged 40-55 years with chronic myeloid leukemia. Some clones in this sample may be carry-over from other donors' samples.

The J gene is TRBJ2-7, the V gene TRBV27, with D possibly matching TRBD1 (6 bases). This CDR3 comprises 15 residues. CDR1 MNHEY and CDR2 SMNVEV come from the germline V gene (reference sequence). With 8 bases removed from V and 0 bases from J, the gap between germline ends came to 17 bases. CDR3 in amino acids: CASCLTGLSSYEQYF. As DNA, the CDR3 is TGTGCCAGCTGTCTGACAGGCCTGAGCTCCTACGAGCAGTACTTC.

Here the CDR3 DNA reads TGTGCCAGCAGAGACAGGGTAAATTCACCCCTCCACTTT. It is translated as CASRDRVNSPLHF. This chain links TRBV6-5 with TRBJ1-6; 7 nucleotides agree with TRBD1. Losses at the gene ends were 6 bases for V and 7 bases for J; bases not matched to a gene: 3. This CDR3 is built from 13 residues. CDR1 is MNHEY, CDR2 SVGAGI, per germline.

V usage is TRBV27 and J usage is TRBJ2-7; D might be TRBD2 (6 bases). Between the trimmed V and J ends, which lost 2 bases and 7 bases, there was a span of 15 bases. The CDR3 has 14 residues. Germline CDR1 is MNHEY and CDR2 is SMNVEV (reference sequence). CDR3 DNA sequence: TGTGCCAGCAGTTTAAGACGAGTGGAGGGGGAGCAGTACTTC. This codes for CASSLRRVEGEQYF.

The chain employs TRBV28 and TRBJ1-1; the D is unclear. V lost 5 bases, J lost 1 base, and 8 bases lay in between. The CDR3 runs 13 residues. Per the germline V gene, CDR1 is MDHEN and CDR2 is SYDVKM. CDR3 DNA sequence: TGTGCCAGCAGTCCTTATAAGAACACTGAAGCTTTCTTT. Its protein product is CASSPYKNTEAFF.

The chain carries TRBV19 and TRBJ2-7, with D tentatively TRBD1 or TRBD2 (5 bases each). The CDR3 sequence is 15 residues long. Trimming took 5 bases from V and 6 from J, leaving 20 bases between them. The germline gives CDR1 LNHDA, CDR2 SQIVND (reference sequence). The CDR3 reads CASSLGTAAVSEQYF. The CDR3 DNA reads TGTGCCAGTAGTCTAGGGACGGCGGCTGTAAGCGAGCAGTACTTC.

This chain links TRBV19 with TRBJ2-2; maybe TRBD2 (6 bases). CDR3 length equals 13 residues. Germline loops: CDR1 LNHDA, CDR2 SQIVND (reference sequence). Trimming shortened V by 3 bases and J by 7 bases, and 9 bases separated the two germline ends. CDR3 in DNA: TGTGCCAGTAGTATGCGGGGACTCGGGGAGCTGTTTTTT. Its translation is CASSMRGLGELFF.

This clone is a singleton in its sample. At one end the junction does not follow the germline gene, possibly because of a read error. V is TRBV7-9 and J is TRBJ2-7; D not certain. This CDR3 spans 15 amino acids. Looked up from germline, CDR1 is SEHNR and CDR2 is FQNEAQ (reference sequence). CDR3 in DNA: TGTGCCAGCAGCTTAAGGAAACAGCCCTCCGACGAGCAGTACTTC. Protein: CASSLRKQPSDEQYF.

This chain connects TRBV4-2 to TRBJ2-7; D may be TRBD1 or TRBD2 (5 bases each). This CDR3 has 14 residues. V was pared by 0 bases and J by 3 bases, with 9 bases between. Per germline, CDR1 LGHNA and CDR2 YNFKEQ. The CDR3 DNA is TGTGCCAGCAGCCAAGAGAGGGGTAGCTACGAGCAGTACTTC. It specifies CASSQERGSYEQYF.

The J gene is TRBJ1-2, the V gene TRBV4-1, with D possibly matching TRBD1 (6 bases). Germline V gives CDR1 MGHRA, CDR2 YSYEKL. Trimming pared 3 bases from V and 2 bases from J, leaving 13 bases between. CDR3 length: 15 amino acids. CDR3 sequence reads: CASSHYREINYGYTF. The CDR3 coding sequence is TGCGCCAGCAGCCACTACAGGGAAATCAACTATGGCTACACCTTC.

V and J are TRBV28 and TRBJ1-1, with D perhaps TRBD1 (6 bases). This CDR3 is 15 amino acids long. Germline assignment: CDR1 MDHEN and CDR2 SYDVKM. The V gene lost 2 bases and the J gene lost 1 base, with 11 bases spanning the gap. The CDR3 reads CASSLPGQTNTEAFF. CDR3 sequence (DNA): TGTGCCAGCAGTTTACCTGGACAGACGAACACTGAAGCTTTCTTT.

The rearrangement joins TRBV27 to TRBJ2-7; no firm D call. The CDR3 runs 12 residues. V shed 10 bases and J shed 12 bases, with 22 bases lying between them. Per the germline V gene, CDR1 is MNHEY and CDR2 is SMNVEV (reference sequence). As DNA, the CDR3 is TGTGCCACCACAACCAGGACGGAGTCGCGGTACTTC. Amino acids: CATTTRTESRYF.

The rearrangement joins TRBV5-1 to TRBJ2-5, with 14 bases fitting TRBD2. The J segment lost 2 bases and the V segment lost 4 bases, leaving 19 bases of the junction unmatched. CDR3 length: 21 residues. Germline CDR1 and CDR2: SGHRS and YFSETQ. The CDR3 loop is CASSRPPPDPRLAGGQETQYF. The CDR3 region has the DNA TGCGCCAGCAGCCGACCCCCCCCGGACCCCCGACTAGCGGGGGGGCAAGAGACCCAGTACTTC.

CDR3 in DNA: TGTGCCAGCAGTAAACAGGGGGACTCCTACGAGCAGTACTTC. This codes for CASSKQGDSYEQYF. The chain has TRBV9 and TRBJ2-7, with TRBD1 matching over 8 bases. Losses at the gene ends were 5 bases for V and 0 bases for J; bases not matched to a gene: 4. The CDR3 has 14 amino acids. CDR1 and CDR2 from the germline V gene are SGDLS and YYNGEE.

The chain recombines TRBV6-1 with TRBJ1-3; D remains unclear. Trimming took 5 bases from V and 0 from J, leaving 11 bases between them. Per the germline V gene, CDR1 is MNHNS and CDR2 is SASEGT. The CDR3 runs 15 residues. CDR3 in amino acids: CASSRERSSGNTIYF. In DNA, the CDR3 is TGTGCCAGCAGTAGGGAAAGGTCCTCTGGAAACACCATATATTTT.

V usage is TRBV6-1 and J usage is TRBJ1-6, with no clear D. Trimming removed 3 bases from V and 7 bases from J, with 7 bases in between. Germline V CDR1 and CDR2: MNHNS, SASEGT. The CDR3 covers 13 residues. This chain's CDR3 is CASSDIGNSPLHF. As DNA, the CDR3 is TGTGCCAGCAGTGATATAGGGAATTCACCCCTCCACTTT.

J is TRBJ1-4 and V is TRBV25-1; D unclear. The V end lost 4 bases, the J end lost 5 bases, and 20 bases lay between the germline ends. The germline CDR1 and CDR2 sequences are MGHDK and SYGVNS. The CDR3 is made up of 17 amino acids. In nucleotides, the CDR3 is TGTGCCAGCAGTGTTAGGATCGTTGGTCAGCCGAATGAAAAACTGTTTTTT. Protein sequence: CASSVRIVGQPNEKLFF.

This sequence joins TRBV6-5 and TRBJ1-4; maybe TRBD1 (5 bases). The CDR3 loop spans 15 amino acids. Germline V lookup: CDR1 MNHEY, CDR2 SVGAGI. Deletions cut 6 bases from V and 8 bases from J, with 19 bases between. The CDR3 region is CASRLDGAGQEKLFF. Here the CDR3 DNA reads TGTGCCAGCAGACTGGACGGCGCGGGGCAGGAAAAACTGTTTTTT.

This clone is a singleton in its sample. The V gene is TRBV7-7, the J gene TRBJ1-1; D uncertain. The CDR3 extends over 13 amino acids. Germline V gene sequence: CDR1 SSHAT, CDR2 FNYEAQ (reference sequence). The ends were cut back, 5 bases at V and 3 bases at J, with 10 bases in the middle. The CDR3 spells CASSVGFDTEAFF. CDR3 bases: TGTGCCAGCAGCGTTGGATTCGACACTGAAGCTTTCTTT.

This chain uses TRBV4-1 with TRBJ1-2; no definite D call. Trimming removed 5 bases at V and 8 bases at J, with 9 bases between. The germline CDR1 and CDR2 sequences are MGHRA and YSYEKL. The CDR3 is made up of 11 amino acids. CDR3 protein: CASSSIGGYTF. The CDR3 bases are TGCGCCAGCAGCTCTATCGGGGGCTACACCTTC.

The V call is TRBV5-8, the J call TRBJ2-3; TRBD1 is a possible D gene (5 bases). This CDR3 comprises 14 residues. Germline V gene data show CDR1 as SGHTS and CDR2 as YDEGEE. V lost 1 base, J lost 6 bases, and 12 bases lay in between. CDR3 DNA sequence: TGTGCCAGCAGCTTGTCCAGGGCCACGGATACGCAGTATTTT. This translates into CASSLSRATDTQYF.

The chain carries TRBV7-2 and TRBJ1-1; 11 bases line up with TRBD1. CDR1 and CDR2 (germline): SGHTA, FQGNSA. The CDR3 loop spans 16 amino acids. The V segment lost 1 base and the J segment 1 base; nucleotides outside the gene matches: 2. The CDR3 region has the DNA TGTGCCAGCAGCTTAGTGGGACAGGGGGGGAACACTGAAGCTTTCTTT. This gives the protein CASSLVGQGGNTEAFF.

The genes are TRBV7-3 and TRBJ1-2, with a possible D match to TRBD1 (5 bases). Germline CDR1 is SGHTA and CDR2 is FQGTGA. The CDR3 consists of 13 residues. The V and J ends lost 3 bases and 8 bases respectively, with 13 bases between them. The CDR3 DNA sequence: TGTGCCAGCAGCTTCAGCCAGGGAGACGGCTACACCTTC. Translating it yields CASSFSQGDGYTF.

The chain joins TRBV27 to TRBJ1-2; D ambiguous. This CDR3 comprises 15 residues. Germline CDR1 is MNHEY and CDR2 is SMNVEV (reference sequence). V was pared by 0 bases and J by 8 bases, with 16 bases between. CDR3 in DNA: TGTGCCAGCAGTTTATCGAGAAGCTATTCACGGGGCTACACCTTC. This sequence encodes CASSLSRSYSRGYTF.

This chain joins TRBV6-6 and TRBJ1-3; D gene uncertain. V lost 5 bases and J 4 bases, leaving 15 bases between the germline ends. Germline V gives CDR1 MNHNY, CDR2 SVGAGI (reference sequence). This CDR3 contains 15 residues. CDR3 DNA sequence: TGTGCCAGCAGTCCGACAAGGCCATACGGAAACACCATATATTTT. This gives the protein CASSPTRPYGNTIYF.

This chain uses TRBV5-1 with TRBJ2-7, with D tentatively TRBD1 (6 bases). V gave up 4 bases and J gave up 4 bases, with 18 bases separating them. CDR1 SGHRS and CDR2 YFSETQ come from the germline V gene. This CDR3 contains 15 residues. The CDR3: CASSHRWEQGYEQYF. The CDR3 DNA is TGCGCCAGCAGCCACAGATGGGAACAGGGATACGAGCAGTACTTC.

The chain is built from TRBV5-1 and TRBJ2-2; 8 positions agree with TRBD2. V shed 4 bases and J 1 base; nucleotides not matched to a gene: 6. The CDR3 sequence is 16 residues long. CDR1 and CDR2 (germline): SGHRS, YFSETQ. The CDR3: CASSIALAGNTGELFF. DNA for the CDR3: TGCGCCAGCAGCATAGCCCTAGCGGGGAACACCGGGGAGCTGTTTTTT.

The chain links TRBV19 to TRBJ1-2, with unresolved D. Germline V gene data show CDR1 as LNHDA and CDR2 as SQIVND (reference sequence). Trimming removed 0 bases from V and 4 bases from J, with 12 bases in between. The CDR3 totals 15 residues. The CDR3 DNA is TGTGCCAGTAGTATAGATCTTAGCCTATTCTATGGCTACACCTTC. Translation: CASSIDLSLFYGYTF.

V and J are TRBV6-4 and TRBJ1-5, with 10 positions matching TRBD1. Germline loops: CDR1 MRHNA, CDR2 SNTAGT. The CDR3 is 15 amino acids. Trimming removed 1 base from V and 7 bases from J; junction bases left unmatched: 4. The CDR3 is CASSDLGTGVQPQHF. The CDR3 DNA reads as TGTGCCAGCAGTGACTTGGGGACAGGGGTCCAGCCCCAGCATTTT.

This chain connects TRBV30 to TRBJ1-6; TRBD1 is a possible D gene (5 bases). The CDR3 extends over 13 amino acids. Germline values: CDR1 GTSNPN, CDR2 SVGIG (reference sequence). Trimming took off 6 bases at V and 8 bases at J, with 14 bases between the two ends. The CDR3 loop is CACQGVLDSPLHF. Written as DNA, the CDR3 is TGTGCCTGCCAGGGTGTTTTGGATTCACCCCTCCACTTT.

The chain links TRBV6-6 to TRBJ1-5; TRBD1 aligns across 7 bases. Unmatched junction bases numbered 16, after V lost 7 bases and J lost 7 bases. This CDR3 is 16 amino acids long. The germline CDR1 and CDR2 sequences are MNHNY and SVGAGI (reference sequence). The chain's CDR3 is CASNNGGSGGAQPQHF. Written as DNA, the CDR3 is TGTGCCAGCAACAACGGCGGGTCAGGGGGAGCCCAGCCCCAGCATTTT.

The chain carries TRBV28 and TRBJ1-2; 7 positions agree with TRBD1. This CDR3 has 15 amino acids. With 6 bases clipped from V and 8 bases from J, the junction kept 15 bases outside the gene matches. Germline V CDR1 and CDR2: MDHEN, SYDVKM. The CDR3 DNA reads as TGTGCCAGCAGCATAAACACGCGGACAGGACCCGGCTACACCTTC. This gives the protein CASSINTRTGPGYTF.

This clone showed up just once. CDR3 amino acids: CASSMGRQGYTF. DNA for the CDR3: TGTGCCAGTAGTATGGGGAGGCAAGGCTACACCTTC. The chain employs TRBV19 and TRBJ1-2; D is unclear. Germline-derived CDR1 and CDR2 are LNHDA and SQIVND (reference sequence). Trimming removed 3 bases at V and 8 bases at J, with 10 bases between. The CDR3 is 12 residues long.